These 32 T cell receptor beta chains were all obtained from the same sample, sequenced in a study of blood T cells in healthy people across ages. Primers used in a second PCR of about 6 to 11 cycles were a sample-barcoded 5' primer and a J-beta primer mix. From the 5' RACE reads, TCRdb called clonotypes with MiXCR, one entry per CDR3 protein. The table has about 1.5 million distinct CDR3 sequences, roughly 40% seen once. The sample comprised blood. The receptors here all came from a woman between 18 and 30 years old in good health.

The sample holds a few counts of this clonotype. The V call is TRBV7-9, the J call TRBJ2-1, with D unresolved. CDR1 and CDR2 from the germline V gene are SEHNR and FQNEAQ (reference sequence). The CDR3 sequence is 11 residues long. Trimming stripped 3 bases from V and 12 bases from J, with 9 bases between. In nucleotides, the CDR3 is TGTGCCAGCAGCTTCGATCATGGGCAGTTCTTC. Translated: CASSFDHGQFF.

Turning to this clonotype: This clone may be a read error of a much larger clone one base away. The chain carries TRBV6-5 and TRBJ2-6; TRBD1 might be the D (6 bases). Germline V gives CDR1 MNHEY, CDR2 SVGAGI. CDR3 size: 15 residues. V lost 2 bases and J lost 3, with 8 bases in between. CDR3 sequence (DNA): TGTGCCAGCAGTTACGGGGGCTTTGGGGCCAACGTCCTGACTTTC. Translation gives CASSYGGFGANVLTF.

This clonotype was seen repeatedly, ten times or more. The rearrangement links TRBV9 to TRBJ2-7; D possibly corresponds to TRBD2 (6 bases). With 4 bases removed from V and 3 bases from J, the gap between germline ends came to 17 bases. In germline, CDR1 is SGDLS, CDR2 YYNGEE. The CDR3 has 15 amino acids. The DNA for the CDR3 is TGTGCCAGCAGCTCTCGGGAGAATCATGACTACGAGCAGTACTTC. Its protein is CASSSRENHDYEQYF.

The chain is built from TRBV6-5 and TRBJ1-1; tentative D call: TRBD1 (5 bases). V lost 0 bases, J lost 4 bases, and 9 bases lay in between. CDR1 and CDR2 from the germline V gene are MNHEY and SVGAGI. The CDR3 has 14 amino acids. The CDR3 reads CASSYSDTRTEAFF. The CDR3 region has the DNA TGTGCCAGCAGTTACTCGGACACTCGCACTGAAGCTTTCTTT.

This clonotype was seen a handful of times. CDR3 DNA sequence: TGCAGGTCCCCCGAAGCTTTCTTT. Protein sequence: CRSPEAFF. The genes are TRBV29-1 and TRBJ1-1; D not certain. The CDR3 extends over 8 amino acids. Germline V gene data show CDR1 as SQVTM and CDR2 as ANQGSEA.

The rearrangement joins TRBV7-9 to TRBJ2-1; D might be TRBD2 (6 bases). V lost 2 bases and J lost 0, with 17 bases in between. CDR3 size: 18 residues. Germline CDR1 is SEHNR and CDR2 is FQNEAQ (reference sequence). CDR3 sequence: CASSLFPSFSGSYNEQFF. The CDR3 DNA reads TGTGCCAGCAGCTTATTTCCCTCTTTTAGCGGCTCCTACAATGAGCAGTTCTTC.

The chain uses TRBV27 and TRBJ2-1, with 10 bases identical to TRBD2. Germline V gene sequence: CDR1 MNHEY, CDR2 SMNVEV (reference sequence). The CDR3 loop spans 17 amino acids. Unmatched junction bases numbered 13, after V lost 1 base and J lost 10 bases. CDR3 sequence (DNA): TGTGCCAGCAGTTTATTGACTAGCGGGTCCAGCTCCTACGAGCAGTTCTTC. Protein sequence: CASSLLTSGSSSYEQFF.

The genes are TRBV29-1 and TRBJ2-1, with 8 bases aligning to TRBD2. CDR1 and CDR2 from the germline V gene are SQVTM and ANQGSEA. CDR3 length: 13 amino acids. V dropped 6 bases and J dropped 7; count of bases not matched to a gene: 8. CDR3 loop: CSVIPGLVNEQFF. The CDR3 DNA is TGCAGCGTCATCCCGGGACTAGTGAATGAGCAGTTCTTC.

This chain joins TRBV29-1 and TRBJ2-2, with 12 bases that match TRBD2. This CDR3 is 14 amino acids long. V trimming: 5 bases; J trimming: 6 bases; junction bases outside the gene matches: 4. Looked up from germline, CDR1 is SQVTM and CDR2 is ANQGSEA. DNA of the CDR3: TGCAGCGTTATCGGACTAGCGGGATCCGGGGAGCTGTTTTTT. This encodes CSVIGLAGSGELFF.

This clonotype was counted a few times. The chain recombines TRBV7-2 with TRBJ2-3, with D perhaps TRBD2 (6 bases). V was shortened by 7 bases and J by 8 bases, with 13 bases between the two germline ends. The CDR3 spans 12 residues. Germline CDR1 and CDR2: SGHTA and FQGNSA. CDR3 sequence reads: CASKAGSSTQYF. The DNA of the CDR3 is TGTGCCAGCAAAGCGGGTTCGAGTACGCAGTATTTT. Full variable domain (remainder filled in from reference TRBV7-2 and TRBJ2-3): GAGVSQSPSNKVTEKGKDVELRCDPISGHTALYWYRQSLGQGLEFLIYFQGNSAPDKSGLPSDRFSAERTGGSVSTLTIQRTQQEDSAVYLCASKAGSSTQYFGPGTRLTVL.

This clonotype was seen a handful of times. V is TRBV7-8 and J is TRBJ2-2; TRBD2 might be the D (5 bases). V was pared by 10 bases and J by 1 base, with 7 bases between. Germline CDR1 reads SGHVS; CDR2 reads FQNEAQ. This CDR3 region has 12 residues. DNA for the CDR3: TGTGCCAACCGGGGGAACACCGGGGAGCTGTTTTTT. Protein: CANRGNTGELFF.

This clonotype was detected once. The CDR3 spells CASSNPGGSDYEQYF. The CDR3 coding sequence is TGTGCCAGCAGTAACCCTGGGGGATCTGACTACGAGCAGTACTTC. V gene TRBV28 combines with J gene TRBJ2-7; D may correspond to TRBD1 or TRBD2 (5 bases each). This CDR3 is 15 amino acids long. V lost 5 bases to trimming and J lost 3 bases, with 17 bases between them. Germline CDR1 is MDHEN and CDR2 is SYDVKM.

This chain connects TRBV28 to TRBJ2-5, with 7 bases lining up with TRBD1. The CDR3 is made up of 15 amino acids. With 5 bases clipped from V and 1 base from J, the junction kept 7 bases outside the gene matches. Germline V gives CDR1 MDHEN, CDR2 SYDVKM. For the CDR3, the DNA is TGTGCCAGCAGTCCACCGGGACAGAGCCAAGAGACCCAGTACTTC. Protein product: CASSPPGQSQETQYF.

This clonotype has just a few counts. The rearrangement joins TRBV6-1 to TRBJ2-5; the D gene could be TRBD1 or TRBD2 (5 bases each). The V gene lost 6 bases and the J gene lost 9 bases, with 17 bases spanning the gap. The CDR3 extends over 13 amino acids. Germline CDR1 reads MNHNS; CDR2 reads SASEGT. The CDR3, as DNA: TGTGCCAGCAGGGCTAGCTCAAAAGGGGCCCAGTACTTC. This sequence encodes CASRASSKGAQYF.

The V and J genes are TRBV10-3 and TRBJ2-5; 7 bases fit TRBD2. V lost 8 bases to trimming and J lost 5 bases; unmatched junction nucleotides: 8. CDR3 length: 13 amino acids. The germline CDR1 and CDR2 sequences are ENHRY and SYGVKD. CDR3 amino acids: CAILPGEGETQYF. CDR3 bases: TGTGCCATCCTCCCGGGGGAGGGCGAGACCCAGTACTTC.

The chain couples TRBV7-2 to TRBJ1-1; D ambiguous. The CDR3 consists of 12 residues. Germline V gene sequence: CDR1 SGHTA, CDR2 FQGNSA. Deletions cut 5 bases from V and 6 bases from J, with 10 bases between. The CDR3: CASSLPVSEAFF. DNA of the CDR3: TGTGCCAGCAGCCTCCCGGTCTCTGAAGCTTTCTTT. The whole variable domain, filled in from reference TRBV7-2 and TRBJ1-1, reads GAGVSQSPSNKVTEKGKDVELRCDPISGHTALYWYRQSLGQGLEFLIYFQGNSAPDKSGLPSDRFSAERTGGSVSTLTIQRTQQEDSAVYLCASSLPVSEAFFGQGTRLTVV.

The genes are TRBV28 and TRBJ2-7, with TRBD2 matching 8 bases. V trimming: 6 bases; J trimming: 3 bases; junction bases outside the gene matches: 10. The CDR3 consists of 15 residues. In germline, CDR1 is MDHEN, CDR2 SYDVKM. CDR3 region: CASSSPGTSRYEQYF. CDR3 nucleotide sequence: TGTGCCAGCAGCTCGCCCGGGACTAGTCGCTACGAGCAGTACTTC.

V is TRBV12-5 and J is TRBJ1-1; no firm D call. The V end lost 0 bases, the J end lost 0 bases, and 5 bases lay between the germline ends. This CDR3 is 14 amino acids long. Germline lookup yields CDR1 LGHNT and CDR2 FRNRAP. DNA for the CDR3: TGTGCTAGTGGTTTGGTACAGCTGAACACTGAAGCTTTCTTT. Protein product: CASGLVQLNTEAFF.

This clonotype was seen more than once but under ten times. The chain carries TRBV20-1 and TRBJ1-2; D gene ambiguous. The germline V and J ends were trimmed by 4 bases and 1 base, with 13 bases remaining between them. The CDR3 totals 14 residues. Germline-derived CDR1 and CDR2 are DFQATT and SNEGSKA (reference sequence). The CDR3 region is CSAKNPEINYGYTF. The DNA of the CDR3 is TGCAGTGCTAAAAACCCGGAGATTAACTATGGCTACACCTTC.

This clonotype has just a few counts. CDR3 sequence: CAWDSYEQYF. CDR3 DNA sequence: TGTGCCTGGGATTCCTACGAGCAGTACTTC. V and J are TRBV30 and TRBJ2-7; no clear D gene. Germline CDR1 GTSNPN, CDR2 SVGIG (reference sequence). The CDR3 covers 10 residues. V lost 5 bases, J lost 1 base, and 3 bases lay in between.

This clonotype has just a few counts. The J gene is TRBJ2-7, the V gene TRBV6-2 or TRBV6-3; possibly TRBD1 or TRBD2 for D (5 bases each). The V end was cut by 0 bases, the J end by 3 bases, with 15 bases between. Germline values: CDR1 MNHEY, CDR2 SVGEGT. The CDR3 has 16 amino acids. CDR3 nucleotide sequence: TGTGCCAGCAGTTACTCGACGGGACGGACCCTCTACGAGCAGTACTTC. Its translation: CASSYSTGRTLYEQYF.

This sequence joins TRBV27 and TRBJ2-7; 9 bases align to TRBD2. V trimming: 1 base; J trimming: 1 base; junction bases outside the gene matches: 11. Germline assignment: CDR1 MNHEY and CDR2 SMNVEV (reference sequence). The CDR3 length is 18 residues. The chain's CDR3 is CASSLLRRGLATSYEQYF. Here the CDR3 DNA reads TGTGCCAGCAGTTTATTGAGACGGGGACTAGCAACGTCCTACGAGCAGTACTTC.

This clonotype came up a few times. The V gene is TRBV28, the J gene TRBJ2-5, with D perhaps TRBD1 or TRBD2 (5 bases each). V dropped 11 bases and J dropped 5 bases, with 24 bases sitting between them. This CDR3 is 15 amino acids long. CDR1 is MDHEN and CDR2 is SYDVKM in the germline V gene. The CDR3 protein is CASKVVWDPRETQYF. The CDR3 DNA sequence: TGTGCCTCGAAGGTCGTCTGGGACCCACGGGAGACCCAGTACTTC.

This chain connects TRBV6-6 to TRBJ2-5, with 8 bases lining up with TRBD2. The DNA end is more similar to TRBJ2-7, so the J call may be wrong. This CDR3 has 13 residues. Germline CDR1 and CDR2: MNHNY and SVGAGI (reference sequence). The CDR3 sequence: CASIAGGMYEQYF. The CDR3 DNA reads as TGTGCCAGTATCGCGGGGGGCATGTACGAGCAGTACTTC.

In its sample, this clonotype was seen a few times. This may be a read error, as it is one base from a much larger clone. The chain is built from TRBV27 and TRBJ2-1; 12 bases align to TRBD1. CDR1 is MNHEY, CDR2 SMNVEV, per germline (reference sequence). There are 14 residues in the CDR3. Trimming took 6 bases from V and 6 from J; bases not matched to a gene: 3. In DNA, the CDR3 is TGTGCCAGCAGCCGGGACAGGGGGCCCAATGAGCAGTTCTTC. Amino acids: CASSRDRGPNEQFF.

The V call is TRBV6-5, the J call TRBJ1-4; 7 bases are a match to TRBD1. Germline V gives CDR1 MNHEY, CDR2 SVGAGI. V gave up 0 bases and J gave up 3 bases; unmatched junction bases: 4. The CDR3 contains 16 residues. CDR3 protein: CASSYSPGQPNEKLFF. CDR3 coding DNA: TGTGCCAGCAGTTACTCTCCGGGACAGCCTAATGAAAAACTGTTTTTT.

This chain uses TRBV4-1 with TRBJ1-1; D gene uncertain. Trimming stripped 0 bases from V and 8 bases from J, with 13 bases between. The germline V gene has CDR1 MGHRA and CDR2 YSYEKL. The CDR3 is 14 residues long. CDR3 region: CASSQDPAQAEAFF. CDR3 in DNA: TGCGCCAGCAGCCAAGATCCGGCCCAGGCGGAAGCTTTCTTT.

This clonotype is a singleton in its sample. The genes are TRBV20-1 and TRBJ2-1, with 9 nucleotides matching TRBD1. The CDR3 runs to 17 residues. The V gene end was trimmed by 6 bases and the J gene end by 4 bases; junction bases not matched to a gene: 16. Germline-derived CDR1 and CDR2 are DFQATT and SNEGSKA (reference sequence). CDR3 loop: CSAAVGQGVLRYNEQFF. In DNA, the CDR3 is TGCAGTGCCGCCGTGGGACAGGGAGTTTTGAGGTACAATGAGCAGTTCTTC.

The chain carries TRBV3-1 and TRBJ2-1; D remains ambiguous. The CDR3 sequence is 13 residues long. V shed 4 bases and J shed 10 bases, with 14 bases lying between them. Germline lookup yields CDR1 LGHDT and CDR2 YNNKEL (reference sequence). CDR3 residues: CASSLGLLEEQFF. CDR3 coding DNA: TGTGCCAGCAGCCTGGGCCTACTGGAAGAGCAGTTCTTC.

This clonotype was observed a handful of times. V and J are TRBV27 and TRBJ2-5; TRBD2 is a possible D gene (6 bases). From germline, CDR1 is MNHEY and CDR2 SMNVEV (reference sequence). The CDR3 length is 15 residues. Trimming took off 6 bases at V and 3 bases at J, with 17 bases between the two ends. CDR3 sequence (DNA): TGTGCCAGCAGCCGAAGAGGAGGGGTAAAAGAGACCCAGTACTTC. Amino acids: CASSRRGGVKETQYF.

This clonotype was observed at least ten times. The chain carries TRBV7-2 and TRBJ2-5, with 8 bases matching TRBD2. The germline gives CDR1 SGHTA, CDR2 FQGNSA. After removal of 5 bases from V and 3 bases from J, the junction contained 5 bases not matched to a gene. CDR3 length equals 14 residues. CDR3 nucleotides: TGTGCCAGCAGCCTCAGCGGGAGAAAAGAGACCCAGTACTTC. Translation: CASSLSGRKETQYF.

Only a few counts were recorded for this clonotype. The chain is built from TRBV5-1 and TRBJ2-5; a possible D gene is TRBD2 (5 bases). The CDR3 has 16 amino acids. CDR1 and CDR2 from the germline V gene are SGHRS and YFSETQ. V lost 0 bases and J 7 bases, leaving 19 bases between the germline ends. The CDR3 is CASSLVPGVSPGTQYF. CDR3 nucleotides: TGCGCCAGCAGCTTGGTTCCCGGGGTATCTCCAGGGACCCAGTACTTC. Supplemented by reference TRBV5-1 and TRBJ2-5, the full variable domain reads KAGVTQTPRYLIKTRGQQVTLSCSPISGHRSVSWYQQTPGQGLQFLFEYFSETQRNKGNFPGRFSGRQFSNSRSEMNVSTLELGDSALYLCASSLVPGVSPGTQYFGPGTRLLVL.